This entry describes one T cell receptor beta chain. These data come from a study of T cell clonotyping in hematopoietic cell transplantation. Clones were read by immunoSEQ multiplex PCR, and TCRdb kept only the in-frame ones, dropping some. The data show over 45,000 clones, about nine tenths seen once. Germline V CDR1 and CDR2: SGHAT, FQNNGV. The CDR3 has 19 amino acids. V shed 2 bases and J 4 bases; nucleotides not matched to a gene: 9. This sample's time point: recipient sample about 28 days before transplant, after cytoreduction. This clonotype was sampled from a man between 60 and 70 years old with biphenotypic leukemia. Some clones in this sample may be carry-over from other donors' samples. The sequencing used peripheral blood mononuclear cells, collected before stem cell transplant. The chain combines TRBV11-2 with TRBJ2-2; 14 bases fit TRBD2. In DNA, the CDR3 is TGTGCCAGCAGCTTACGGGGACTAGCGGGAGTTAGTAGCACCGGGGAGCTGTTTTTT. Encoded protein: CASSLRGLAGVSSTGELFF.